These 20 T cell receptor beta chains originate from one sample sequenced in a study of blood T cell repertoires in COVID-19. Clones were read by immunoSEQ multiplex PCR, and TCRdb kept only the in-frame ones, dropping some. This table has almost 250,000 clones, about 87% appearing once. The sample was PBMCs or T cells enriched from blood (not recorded which). The origin of the receptors is a woman aged 45-59 years who had recovered from COVID-19.

The CDR3 DNA reads as TGTGCCAGCAGCCGAGGAAGACGGCTGAACACTGAAGCTTTCTTT. Protein product: CASSRGRRLNTEAFF. This chain links TRBV5-8 with TRBJ1-1; unclear D gene. This CDR3 has 15 amino acids. Germline CDR1 reads SGHTS; CDR2 reads YDEGEE. V shed 4 bases and J shed 0 bases, with 13 bases lying between them.

The chain carries TRBV7-9 and TRBJ2-1, with 11 bases fitting TRBD2. Per the germline V gene, CDR1 is SEHNR and CDR2 is FQNEAQ (reference sequence). V was clipped by 6 bases and J by 5 bases; unmatched bases: 6. The CDR3 runs to 15 residues. As DNA, the CDR3 is TGTGCCAGCAGAATGGGACTAGCGGAAAACAATGAGCAGTTCTTC. Translating gives CASRMGLAENNEQFF.

The table lists this clone with a count of one. The chain has TRBV6-6 and TRBJ2-7, with 7 bases identical to TRBD1. The length of the CDR3 is 18 residues. Germline CDR1 is MNHNY and CDR2 is SVGAGI (reference sequence). V gave up 5 bases and J gave up 3 bases; unmatched junction bases: 19. CDR3 sequence: CASSPKLRTGAWGYEQYF. CDR3 sequence (DNA): TGTGCCAGCAGTCCCAAACTTCGGACAGGAGCTTGGGGCTACGAGCAGTACTTC.

The V and J genes are TRBV5-4 and TRBJ2-6; 10 nucleotides line up with TRBD1. Germline lookup yields CDR1 SGHNT and CDR2 YYREEE (reference sequence). After removal of 4 bases from V and 0 bases from J, the junction contained 7 bases not matched to a gene. CDR3 length: 18 residues. The CDR3 DNA follows: TGTGCCAGCAGCACTGGACAGGGGGGGTTCTCTGGGGCCAACGTCCTGACTTTC. It yields the protein CASSTGQGGFSGANVLTF.

This chain uses TRBV14 with TRBJ2-5; D remains unclear. V lost 0 bases and J lost 7, with 6 bases in between. Germline V gene lookup returns CDR1 SGHDN and CDR2 FVKESK. The CDR3 is made up of 12 amino acids. CDR3 region: CASSQDFGTQYF. The DNA of the CDR3 is TGTGCCAGCAGCCAAGATTTCGGGACCCAGTACTTC. Drawing the rest from reference TRBV14 and TRBJ2-5, the complete variable domain is EAGVTQFPSHSVIEKGQTVTLRCDPISGHDNLYWYRRVMGKEIKFLLHFVKESKQDESGMPNNRFLAERTGGTYSTLKVQPAELEDSGVYFCASSQDFGTQYFGPGTRLLVL.

The chain has TRBV7-9 and TRBJ1-2; 12 nucleotides agree with TRBD1. This CDR3 comprises 16 residues. Germline V CDR1 and CDR2: SEHNR, FQNEAQ (reference sequence). V lost 1 base and J lost 8; bases outside the gene matches: 8. CDR3 in amino acids: CASSLGRRDRGRGYTF. For the CDR3, the DNA is TGTGCCAGCAGCTTAGGACGAAGGGACAGGGGGCGCGGCTACACCTTC.

The CDR3 here is CASSPHPSGSYEQYF. The CDR3 nucleotides are TGTGCCAGCAGCCCCCACCCTAGCGGGAGCTACGAGCAGTACTTC. This rearrangement joins TRBV28 to TRBJ2-7, with 10 bases fitting TRBD2. The J segment lost 3 bases and the V segment lost 6 bases, leaving 8 bases of the junction unmatched. This CDR3 is 15 amino acids long. The germline V gene encodes CDR1 MDHEN and CDR2 SYDVKM.

The chain recombines TRBV5-6 with TRBJ2-2; the match to TRBD1 covers 8 bases. Per germline, CDR1 SGHDT and CDR2 YYEEEE. The CDR3 covers 15 residues. V was pared by 5 bases and J by 1 base, with 4 bases of the junction left unmatched. The CDR3 DNA reads TGTGCCAGCAGTCGACAGGGGCTGAACACCGGGGAGCTGTTTTTT. Protein sequence: CASSRQGLNTGELFF.

This chain uses TRBV5-1 with TRBJ2-1; 11 positions agree with TRBD2. The V gene end was trimmed by 7 bases and the J gene end by 3 bases; junction bases not matched to a gene: 3. The CDR3 extends over 14 amino acids. CDR1 is SGHRS, CDR2 YFSETQ, per germline. This CDR3 is CASGTSGNYNEQFF. For the CDR3, the DNA is TGCGCCAGCGGGACTAGCGGAAACTACAATGAGCAGTTCTTC.

In its sample, this clone was seen once. The V and J genes are TRBV29-1 and TRBJ2-1; the match to TRBD1 covers 7 bases. The germline gives CDR1 SQVTM, CDR2 ANQGSEA. The ends lost 7 bases at V and 8 bases at J; junction bases unmatched: 5. The CDR3 covers 11 residues. CDR3 sequence (DNA): TGCAGCGGCTACAGGGGCCATGAGCAGTTCTTC. Residues: CSGYRGHEQFF.

The sample holds one count of this clone. V usage is TRBV19 and J usage is TRBJ2-1; 10 nucleotides match TRBD2. The CDR3 spans 14 residues. Germline CDR1 LNHDA, CDR2 SQIVND (reference sequence). V lost 6 bases and J lost 5; bases outside the gene matches: 4. The CDR3: CASRLAGENNEQFF. In nucleotides, the CDR3 is TGTGCCAGTAGGCTAGCGGGAGAGAACAATGAGCAGTTCTTC.

The V and J genes are TRBV7-9 and TRBJ2-3, with 10 bases matching TRBD2. The CDR3 spans 14 residues. From germline, CDR1 is SEHNR and CDR2 FQNEAQ (reference sequence). V shed 5 bases and J 4 bases; nucleotides not matched to a gene: 3. The CDR3 loop reads CASSPGTSADTQYF. The CDR3 coding sequence is TGTGCCAGCAGCCCCGGGACTAGCGCAGATACGCAGTATTTT.

The V and J genes are TRBV25-1 and TRBJ1-6; TRBD1 matches at 12 bases. Germline CDR1 and CDR2: MGHDK and SYGVNS. With 5 bases clipped from V and 9 bases from J, the junction kept 2 bases outside the gene matches. CDR3 length: 14 residues. CDR3 amino acids: CASSRDRGPSPLHF. For the CDR3, the DNA is TGTGCCAGCAGTCGGGACAGGGGGCCTTCACCCCTCCACTTT.

The CDR3 here is CASSPGWGDQPQHF. The CDR3 DNA is TGTGCCAGCAGCCCAGGTTGGGGAGACCAGCCCCAGCATTTT. The chain links TRBV9 to TRBJ1-5; D not certain. This CDR3 region has 14 residues. Germline CDR1 and CDR2: SGDLS and YYNGEE. Trimming took 4 bases from V and 7 from J, leaving 15 bases between them.

In DNA form, the CDR3 reads TGTGCCAGCAGCTTAGATTCCAGTGGAGGAGCGCAGTACTTC. Translation gives CASSLDSSGGAQYF. The chain couples TRBV7-9 to TRBJ2-7; D is perhaps TRBD2 (5 bases). CDR1 is SEHNR and CDR2 is FQNEAQ in the germline V gene (reference sequence). V was cut by 1 base and J by 9 bases, with 16 bases left in between. The CDR3 runs to 14 residues.

The rearrangement uses TRBV7-3 and TRBJ1-1; tentatively, D is TRBD1 (5 bases). Deletions cut 5 bases from V and 6 bases from J, with 13 bases between. Germline V gene lookup returns CDR1 SGHTA and CDR2 FQGTGA. CDR3 length equals 13 residues. The CDR3 DNA follows: TGTGCCAGCAGCCGGGACTTATTTTCTGAAGCTTTCTTT. Translated, it gives CASSRDLFSEAFF.

The chain combines TRBV27 with TRBJ2-1; 7 bases agree with TRBD1. Germline trimming cut 8 bases from V and 6 bases from J; bases unmatched to any gene: 4. This CDR3 has 12 amino acids. Germline assignment: CDR1 MNHEY and CDR2 SMNVEV (reference sequence). CDR3 coding DNA: TGTGCCAGCGGCGACAGGGCCAATGAGCAGTTCTTC. It encodes CASGDRANEQFF.

The chain uses TRBV11-2 and TRBJ2-7; 8 bases are shared with TRBD2. The CDR3 spans 14 residues. J gave up 3 bases and V 1 base, and 2 bases lay outside the gene matches. Germline values: CDR1 SGHAT, CDR2 FQNNGV. Written as DNA, the CDR3 is TGTGCCAGCAGCTTAGGACTAGCGAGCTACGAGCAGTACTTC. Protein sequence: CASSLGLASYEQYF.

Notes on this clone: This sample includes further DNA sequences coding for the same CDR3. The V and J genes are TRBV9 and TRBJ2-1; possible D gene TRBD2, 5 bases. CDR1 is SGDLS and CDR2 is YYNGEE in the germline V gene. The CDR3 is made up of 15 amino acids. The V end lost 1 base, the J end lost 0 bases, and 8 bases lay between the germline ends. CDR3: CASSVSGSSYNEQFF. CDR3 bases: TGTGCCAGCAGCGTAAGTGGGAGCTCCTACAATGAGCAGTTCTTC.

The chain has TRBV6-5 and TRBJ2-7; a weak D match, TRBD2 (5 bases). The V and J ends lost 2 bases and 2 bases respectively, with 13 bases between them. Germline CDR1 is MNHEY and CDR2 is SVGAGI. This CDR3 is built from 15 residues. The CDR3 coding sequence is TGTGCCAGCAGTTACGGTCCAGCGGAGGCCTACGAGCAGTACTTC. Translating gives CASSYGPAEAYEQYF.